These T cell receptor beta chains were read from a single sample in a study of T cells in Graves' hyperthyroidism and ophthalmopathy. TCRdb reprocessed the multiplex PCR reads with MiXCR, giving one entry per CDR3 protein. This table has roughly 510,000 distinct CDR3 sequences, 20% appearing once. Sequenced: blood. The receptor source for this set is a man aged 18-30 years with Graves' hyperthyroidism. Each CDR3 is given with its conserved first and last residue. The D gene is left open where the match is weak. Some rows mark clone size as missing; the rest say once, few, many or name a class of expanded clone.

j_call	v_call	d_call	clone_size	cdr3_nt	cdr3_aa
TRBJ2-3	TRBV7-8	.	.	TGTGCCAGCAGTCTTGGGTCCCTCGTTCGCACAGATACGCAGTATTTT	CASSLGSLVRTDTQYF
TRBJ2-7	TRBV29-1	TRBD1	few	TGCAGCGTGGGAAGGACAGGGTCGCGCTACGAGCAGTACTTC	CSVGRTGSRYEQYF
TRBJ1-2	TRBV30	TRBD1	many	TGTGCCTGGACCCTAGACAGGGGAGATGGCTACACCTTC	CAWTLDRGDGYTF
TRBJ2-5	TRBV5-6	TRBD1	many	TGTGCCAGCAGCTACGGGACAGGACAAGAGACCCAGTACTTC	CASSYGTGQETQYF
TRBJ1-2	TRBV6-5	.	many	TGTGCCAGCAGCCCGGGACTCCTGCTGGATAACTATGGCTACACCTTC	CASSPGLLLDNYGYTF
TRBJ2-7	TRBV5-1	.	many	TGCGCCAGCAGTCCATCAGGGGTGTACGAGCAGTACTTC	CASSPSGVYEQYF
TRBJ1-1	TRBV12-3/TRBV12-4	.	.	TGCGCCAGCAGTTTTTCTTTCGGGATGTTGACAGAACAAATCACTGAAGCTTTCTTT	CASSFSFGMLTEQITEAFF
TRBJ1-1	TRBV9	.	.	TGTGCCAGCTTAAGGGTTTCCTTGAACACTGAAGCTTTCTTT	CASLRVSLNTEAFF
TRBJ2-7	TRBV29-1	.	many	TGCAGCGTTGCAGTGAACTACGAGCAGTACTTC	CSVAVNYEQYF
TRBJ2-5	TRBV2	TRBD2	many	TGTGCCAGCAGTGTCTTCGTAGCGGGGGAACAAGAGACCCAGTACTTC	CASSVFVAGEQETQYF